The 30 T cell receptor beta chains presented below share a single source sample, sequenced in a study of T cells in Graves' hyperthyroidism and ophthalmopathy. RNA transcripts were the template for amplifying TCR beta CDR3 regions. The study used the HTBI primer set for a first-round RT-PCR of the TCR CDR3. TCRdb processed the multiplex PCR reads anew with MiXCR; each CDR3 protein has one entry. The sample holds hundreds of thousands of distinct CDR3 sequences, 14% seen once. The specimen sequenced was blood. These receptors were obtained from a woman aged 18-30 years with Graves' hyperthyroidism.

Many counts were recorded for this clonotype. The rearrangement joins TRBV11-2 to TRBJ2-7, with a possible D match to TRBD1 (5 bases). The germline CDR1 and CDR2 sequences are SGHAT and FQNNGV. This CDR3 contains 14 residues. V lost 1 base and J 5 bases, leaving 12 bases between the germline ends. The CDR3 protein is CASSLGQGYNEQYF. In DNA, the CDR3 is TGTGCCAGCAGCTTAGGGCAGGGTTATAACGAGCAGTACTTC.

The chain links TRBV12-3 or TRBV12-4 to TRBJ2-2; D gene ambiguous. The CDR3 sequence is 14 residues long. The V and J ends lost 3 bases and 3 bases respectively, with 8 bases between them. CDR3: CASSFRLDTGELFF. CDR3 nucleotides: TGTGCCAGCAGTTTTCGGCTTGACACCGGGGAGCTGTTTTTT.

This sequence joins TRBV7-9 and TRBJ2-1, with TRBD1 matching over 10 bases. Trimming took 9 bases from V and 4 from J; bases not matched to a gene: 6. The CDR3 runs to 14 residues. Germline V gene data show CDR1 as SEHNR and CDR2 as FQNEAQ (reference sequence). CDR3 DNA sequence: TGTGCCAGTACCGGGACAGGGGAGTACAATGAGCAGTTCTTC. Protein: CASTGTGEYNEQFF.

This clonotype came up many times. The chain combines TRBV2 with TRBJ2-5, with TRBD2 matching 11 bases. The CDR3 consists of 15 residues. Losses at the gene ends were 6 bases for V and 3 bases for J; bases not matched to a gene: 6. The germline gives CDR1 SNHLY, CDR2 FYNNEI. The CDR3 loop reads CASSRVSGREETQYF. CDR3 nucleotides: TGTGCCAGCAGCCGAGTTAGCGGGAGGGAAGAGACCCAGTACTTC.

At least ten counts were recorded for this clonotype. V gene TRBV3-1 combines with J gene TRBJ1-4, with D unresolved. The CDR3 spans 12 residues. Germline V gene lookup returns CDR1 LGHDT and CDR2 YNNKEL (reference sequence). Deletions cut 5 bases from V and 4 bases from J, with 5 bases between. The CDR3: CASSTLNEKLFF. CDR3 in DNA: TGTGCCAGCAGCACCCTTAATGAAAAACTGTTTTTT.

The sample holds many counts of this clonotype. The chain is built from TRBV27 and TRBJ2-3; 8 bases fit TRBD2. Germline lookup yields CDR1 MNHEY and CDR2 SMNVEV (reference sequence). This CDR3 region has 15 residues. V gave up 7 bases and J gave up 2 bases; unmatched junction bases: 8. The CDR3 is CASMEVAGPTDTQYF. CDR3 bases: TGTGCCAGCATGGAGGTAGCGGGACCCACAGATACGCAGTATTTT.

This clonotype has just a few counts. J is TRBJ2-4 and V is TRBV3-1; D call uncertain. Per germline, CDR1 LGHDT and CDR2 YNNKEL (reference sequence). Trimming removed 0 bases at V and 0 bases at J, with 3 bases between. CDR3 size: 14 residues. The CDR3 sequence is CASSQDIAKNIQYF. As DNA, the CDR3 is TGTGCCAGCAGCCAAGACATAGCCAAAAACATTCAGTACTTC.

This clonotype came up a few times. This CDR3 reads CASSVGGMAVSYEQYF. The CDR3 DNA follows: TGTGCCAGCAGCGTAGGTGGGATGGCGGTCTCCTACGAGCAGTACTTC. The V call is TRBV9, the J call TRBJ2-7; no clear D. Germline CDR1 SGDLS, CDR2 YYNGEE. The CDR3 length is 16 residues. Trimming cost V 0 bases and J 0 bases, with 13 bases left between them.

In this sample, this clonotype turned up many times. V and J are TRBV28 and TRBJ2-7; 13 bases line up with TRBD2. The germline V gene has CDR1 MDHEN and CDR2 SYDVKM. The CDR3 length is 15 residues. Trimming cost V 5 bases and J 7 bases; bases outside gene matches: 8. The CDR3 is CASSKWTSGSQEQYF. The CDR3 DNA reads as TGTGCCAGCAGTAAATGGACTAGCGGGAGCCAAGAGCAGTACTTC. Based on the CDR3 plus reference TRBV28 and TRBJ2-7, the full variable domain is DVKVTQSSRYLVKRTGEKVFLECVQDMDHENMFWYRQDPGLGLRLIYFSYDVKMKEKGDIPEGYSVSREKKERFSLILESASTNQTSMYLCASSKWTSGSQEQYFGPGTRLTVT.

V gene TRBV14 combines with J gene TRBJ2-7; 10 bases align to TRBD2. V dropped 4 bases and J dropped 0; count of bases not matched to a gene: 6. This CDR3 is 16 amino acids long. Germline CDR1 reads SGHDN; CDR2 reads FVKESK. The CDR3 loop is CASSRGTSASSYEQYF. In DNA, the CDR3 is TGTGCCAGCAGCCGAGGGACTAGCGCCTCCTCCTACGAGCAGTACTTC.

The chain has TRBV4-1 and TRBJ1-5, with 10 bases fitting TRBD1. Trimming at V came to 4 bases and at J to 2 bases, leaving 5 bases not matched to a gene. Looked up from germline, CDR1 is MGHRA and CDR2 is YSYEKL. This CDR3 region has 16 residues. The CDR3 loop reads CASSLGTGVGNQPQHF. Written as DNA, the CDR3 is TGCGCCAGCAGCCTAGGGACAGGGGTAGGCAATCAGCCCCAGCATTTT.

At least ten counts were recorded for this clonotype. The chain employs TRBV18 and TRBJ2-1; 11 bases line up with TRBD2. CDR1 is KGHSH, CDR2 LQKENI, per germline. V was pared by 8 bases and J by 2 bases, with 8 bases of the junction left unmatched. This CDR3 has 16 amino acids. The CDR3 coding sequence is TGTGCCAGCCGTCGGACTAGCGGGCCTACCTACAATGAGCAGTTCTTC. This codes for CASRRTSGPTYNEQFF. The full variable domain, completed using reference TRBV18 and TRBJ2-1, is NAGVMQNPRHLVRRRGQEARLRCSPMKGHSHVYWYRQLPEEGLKFMVYLQKENIIDESGMPKERFSAEFPKEGPSILRIQQVVRGDSAAYFCASRRTSGPTYNEQFFGPGTRLTVL.

This clonotype was picked up many times. This chain links TRBV11-2 with TRBJ2-7; D is undetermined. The CDR3 has 14 amino acids. V was clipped by 5 bases and J by 2 bases, with 13 bases between them. From germline, CDR1 is SGHAT and CDR2 FQNNGV. The CDR3 sequence: CASSPPAVAYEQYF. Written as DNA, the CDR3 is TGTGCCAGCAGCCCCCCCGCGGTGGCCTACGAGCAGTACTTC.

This clonotype was counted a few times. The chain is built from TRBV4-1 and TRBJ2-3, with unresolved D. The CDR3 runs 13 residues. V lost 2 bases to trimming and J lost 8 bases, with 11 bases between them. CDR1 is MGHRA, CDR2 YSYEKL, per germline. The CDR3 DNA follows: TGCGCCAGCAGCCAATCAAGGGAATCTACGCAGTATTTT. Its translation is CASSQSRESTQYF.

CDR3 bases: TGCAGTGCTAGAGTCGGTCCGGGATATCAAAACTACAATGAGCAGTTCTTC. Protein sequence: CSARVGPGYQNYNEQFF. The J gene is TRBJ2-1, the V gene TRBV20-1, with a possible D match to TRBD2 (5 bases). The CDR3 sequence is 17 residues long. Trimming pared 1 base from V and 3 bases from J, leaving 19 bases between. Germline values: CDR1 DFQATT, CDR2 SNEGSKA (reference sequence).

This clonotype was found many times. The chain combines TRBV9 with TRBJ2-3; a possible D gene is TRBD2 (6 bases). V lost 6 bases and J 6 bases, leaving 17 bases between the germline ends. This CDR3 is built from 14 residues. Looked up from germline, CDR1 is SGDLS and CDR2 is YYNGEE. Here the CDR3 reads CASTHAGRSDTQYF. CDR3 coding DNA: TGTGCCAGCACCCACGCGGGACGTTCGGATACGCAGTATTTT.

This clonotype was detected ten times or more. The rearrangement links TRBV11-2 to TRBJ2-1, with 15 bases that match TRBD2. This CDR3 contains 17 residues. In germline, CDR1 is SGHAT, CDR2 FQNNGV. The V segment lost 1 base and the J segment 7 bases; nucleotides outside the gene matches: 5. The CDR3 coding sequence is TGTGCCAGCAGCTTAGCCCTGGGACTAGCGGGAGGTAATGAGCAGTTCTTC. As protein: CASSLALGLAGGNEQFF.

V and J are TRBV10-2 and TRBJ2-7; D is perhaps TRBD1 or TRBD2 (5 bases each). In germline, CDR1 is WSHSY, CDR2 SAAADI. V was clipped by 10 bases and J by 5 bases, with 24 bases between them. The CDR3 runs 15 residues. CDR3 loop: CATHERRDPGDEQYF. The CDR3 DNA follows: TGCGCCACCCACGAACGCCGGGACCCCGGAGACGAGCAGTACTTC.

This clonotype occurred many times. V and J are TRBV6-2 or TRBV6-3 and TRBJ1-5; 7 bases are a match to TRBD1. CDR3 length: 17 residues. The trim removed 1 base at V and 0 bases at J, leaving 6 bases unmatched. Germline CDR1 and CDR2: MNHEY and SVGEGT. The DNA of the CDR3 is TGTGCCAGCAGTTACTTCAGGGGGGTACGTAGCAATCAGCCCCAGCATTTT. Its protein is CASSYFRGVRSNQPQHF.

This clonotype was counted between two and nine times. The V and J genes are TRBV5-8 and TRBJ2-1; 7 positions match TRBD1. This CDR3 is 20 amino acids long. The germline V gene encodes CDR1 SGHTS and CDR2 YDEGEE. The junction had 18 bases not matched to a gene; V was cut back by 0 bases and J by 3 bases. CDR3 residues: CASSLGPDRTATNDYNEQFF. For the CDR3, the DNA is TGTGCCAGCAGCTTGGGCCCGGACAGGACGGCGACTAACGACTACAATGAGCAGTTCTTC. Drawing the rest from reference TRBV5-8 and TRBJ2-1, the complete variable domain is EAGVTQSPTHLIKTRGQQATLRCSPISGHTSVYWYQQALGLGLQFLLWYDEGEERNRGNFPPRFSGRQFPNYSSELNVNALELEDSALYLCASSLGPDRTATNDYNEQFFGPGTRLTVL.

V usage is TRBV14 and J usage is TRBJ2-7; D not certain. Germline V gene data show CDR1 as SGHDN and CDR2 as FVKESK. The ends were cut back, 4 bases at V and 0 bases at J, with 10 bases in the middle. The CDR3 has 14 amino acids. CDR3 amino acids: CASSPDLSSYEQYF. The CDR3 nucleotides are TGTGCCAGCAGCCCCGACCTGAGCTCCTACGAGCAGTACTTC.

This clonotype appeared a few times. The chain uses TRBV2 and TRBJ2-7; TRBD1 aligns across 9 bases. Germline V CDR1 and CDR2: SNHLY, FYNNEI. The CDR3 is 15 residues long. With 7 bases clipped from V and 5 bases from J, the junction kept 12 bases outside the gene matches. DNA for the CDR3: TGTGCCAGCAAGGGACAGGGCGTCGTCTCGGACGAGCAGTACTTC. Translating it yields CASKGQGVVSDEQYF.

The chain couples TRBV19 to TRBJ1-1; possibly TRBD1 for D (5 bases). The CDR3 spans 15 residues. V dropped 6 bases and J dropped 1 base, with 15 bases sitting between them. Germline V gene lookup returns CDR1 LNHDA and CDR2 SQIVND (reference sequence). The CDR3 sequence is CASRDIWRPNTEAFF. CDR3 DNA sequence: TGTGCCAGTAGGGACATTTGGAGGCCGAACACTGAAGCTTTCTTT. The entire variable domain, with the rest obtained from reference TRBV19 and TRBJ1-1, is as follows: DGGITQSPKYLFRKEGQNVTLSCEQNLNHDAMYWYRQDPGQGLRLIYYSQIVNDFQKGDIAEGYSVSREKKESFPLTVTSAQKNPTAFYLCASRDIWRPNTEAFFGQGTRLTVV.

In this sample, this clonotype turned up many times. The gene calls are TRBV6-2 or TRBV6-3 and TRBJ2-1; 9 bases map to TRBD2. V was clipped by 5 bases and J by 0 bases; unmatched bases: 8. Germline V gives CDR1 MNHEY, CDR2 SVGEGT. The CDR3 extends over 17 amino acids. CDR3 sequence: CASSTQVAGDSYNEQFF. The CDR3 region has the DNA TGTGCCAGCAGTACGCAGGTAGCGGGAGACTCCTACAATGAGCAGTTCTTC.

V usage is TRBV14 and J usage is TRBJ2-1; no clear D. This CDR3 comprises 15 residues. Trimming removed 6 bases at V and 5 bases at J, with 17 bases between. Germline lookup yields CDR1 SGHDN and CDR2 FVKESK. The CDR3 is CASSSWKVTNNEQFF. CDR3 DNA sequence: TGTGCCAGCAGTTCCTGGAAGGTTACCAACAATGAGCAGTTCTTC.

This chain joins TRBV19 and TRBJ1-1; D gene unclear. CDR3 size: 16 residues. V was trimmed by 3 bases and J by 0 bases, leaving 14 bases between them. CDR1 and CDR2 from the germline V gene are LNHDA and SQIVND (reference sequence). CDR3 in amino acids: CASSIVGGRMNTEAFF. DNA for the CDR3: TGTGCCAGTAGTATTGTAGGAGGCCGGATGAACACTGAAGCTTTCTTT.

This clonotype came up many times. The chain combines TRBV7-3 with TRBJ2-3; D remains ambiguous. From germline, CDR1 is SGHTA and CDR2 FQGTGA. CDR3 length: 14 amino acids. The V gene lost 3 bases and the J gene lost 2 bases, with 9 bases spanning the gap. The CDR3 loop reads CASSLTSPTDTQYF. The CDR3 DNA is TGTGCCAGCAGCTTGACATCGCCCACAGATACGCAGTATTTT. Based on the CDR3 plus reference TRBV7-3 and TRBJ2-3, the full variable domain is GAGVSQTPSNKVTEKGKYVELRCDPISGHTALYWYRQSLGQGPEFLIYFQGTGAADDSGLPNDRFFAVRPEGSVSTLKIQRTERGDSAVYLCASSLTSPTDTQYFGPGTRLTVL.

V usage is TRBV6-2 or TRBV6-3 and J usage is TRBJ2-5, with D unresolved. The DNA end is more similar to TRBJ2-7, so the J call may be wrong. This CDR3 region has 14 residues. Germline values: CDR1 MNHEY, CDR2 SVGEGT. Written as DNA, the CDR3 is TGTGCCAGCAGTTACTCTTTGGGCTCACGCGAGCAGTACTTC. Encoded protein: CASSYSLGSREQYF.

This clonotype showed up many times. The rearrangement joins TRBV6-2 or TRBV6-3 to TRBJ1-1; unclear D gene. V lost 11 bases and J lost 3, with 13 bases in between. The CDR3 contains 12 residues. Germline values: CDR1 MNHEY, CDR2 SVGEGT. CDR3 loop: CAAGQLYTEAFF. CDR3 coding DNA: TGTGCCGCCGGCCAGTTGTACACTGAAGCTTTCTTT.

This clonotype was recorded at least ten times. The chain has TRBV24-1 and TRBJ1-1; D ambiguous. V lost 7 bases and J lost 1, with 6 bases in between. Per germline, CDR1 KGHDR and CDR2 SFDVKD. This CDR3 is built from 12 residues. CDR3: CATREGNTEAFF. The CDR3 DNA reads as TGTGCCACCAGAGAGGGGAACACTGAAGCTTTCTTT.